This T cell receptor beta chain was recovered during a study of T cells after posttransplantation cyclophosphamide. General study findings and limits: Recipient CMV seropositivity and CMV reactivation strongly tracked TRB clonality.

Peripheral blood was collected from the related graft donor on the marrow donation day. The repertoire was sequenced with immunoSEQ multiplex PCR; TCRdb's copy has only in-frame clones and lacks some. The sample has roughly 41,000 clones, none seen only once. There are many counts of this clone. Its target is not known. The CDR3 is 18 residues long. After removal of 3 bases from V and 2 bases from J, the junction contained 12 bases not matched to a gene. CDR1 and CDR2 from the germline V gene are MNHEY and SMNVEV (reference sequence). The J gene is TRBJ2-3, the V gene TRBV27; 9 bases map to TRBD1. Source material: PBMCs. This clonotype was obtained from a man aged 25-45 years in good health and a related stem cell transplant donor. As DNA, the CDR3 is TGTGCCAGCAGTTTGGGGACAGGGCCCCACACCTCCACAGATACGCAGTATTTT. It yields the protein CASSLGTGPHTSTDTQYF.